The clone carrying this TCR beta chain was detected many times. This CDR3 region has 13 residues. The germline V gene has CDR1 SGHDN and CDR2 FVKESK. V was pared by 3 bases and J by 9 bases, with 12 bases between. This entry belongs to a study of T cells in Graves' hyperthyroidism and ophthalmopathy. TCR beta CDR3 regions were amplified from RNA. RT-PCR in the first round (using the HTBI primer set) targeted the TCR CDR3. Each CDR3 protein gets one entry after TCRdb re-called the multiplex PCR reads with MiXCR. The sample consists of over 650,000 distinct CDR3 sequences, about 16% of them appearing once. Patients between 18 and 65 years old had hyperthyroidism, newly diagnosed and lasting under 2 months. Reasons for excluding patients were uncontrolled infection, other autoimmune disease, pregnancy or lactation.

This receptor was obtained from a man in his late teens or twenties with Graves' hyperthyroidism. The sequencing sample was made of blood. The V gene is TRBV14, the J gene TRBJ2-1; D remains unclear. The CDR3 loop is CASSQFPGGEQFF. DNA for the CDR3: TGTGCCAGCAGCCAGTTTCCGGGTGGTGAGCAGTTCTTC.